This T cell receptor beta chain stems from a study of T cells after yellow fever vaccination. Whole-study findings and limits: Booster samples showed a return of most primary-vaccination clones (approximately 96% CD4, approximately 88% CD8).

MiXCR, applied by TCRdb to the 5' RACE reads, yields one record per CDR3 protein. The table records approximately 510,000 distinct CDR3 sequences, 21% of them present only once. Regarding this clonotype: Antigen specificity is unknown.

The input for sequencing was PBMCs, taken approximately 20 days after the first yellow fever vaccination. The origin of this receptor is a man in his late teens or twenties who received the YFV17D yellow fever vaccine.

The CDR3 nucleotides are TGCAGCGTTCATTGGACAGGGGTGCCAGATACGCAGTATTTT. This codes for CSVHWTGVPDTQYF. This chain links TRBV29-1 with TRBJ2-3; 9 bases are shared with TRBD1. The CDR3 consists of 14 residues. Germline values: CDR1 SQVTM, CDR2 ANQGSEA. Germline trimming cut 5 bases from V and 4 bases from J; bases unmatched to any gene: 7.